The 3 T cell receptor beta chains presented below share a single source sample, sequenced in a study of blood T cell repertoires in COVID-19. Using immunoSEQ multiplex PCR, the repertoire was profiled, and TCRdb retains in-frame clones only, with some absent. The table lists some 200,000 clones, roughly 80% of them singletons. Source material: PBMCs or T cells enriched from blood (not recorded which). Receptors were obtained from a woman between 35 and 50 years old with acute COVID-19.

The chain employs TRBV13 and TRBJ2-5; 11 positions agree with TRBD2. This CDR3 is 16 amino acids long. Per germline, CDR1 PRHDT and CDR2 FYEKMQ (reference sequence). The J segment lost 0 bases and the V segment lost 4 bases, leaving 4 bases of the junction unmatched. CDR3 DNA sequence: TGTGCCAGCAGCTCCCGACTAGCGGGGTACCAAGAGACCCAGTACTTC. This codes for CASSSRLAGYQETQYF.

As concerns this clone: Within the sample, other DNA sequences also encode this same CDR3. The chain is built from TRBV9 and TRBJ1-2, with TRBD1 matching 7 bases. Germline CDR1 is SGDLS and CDR2 is YYNGEE. V shed 0 bases and J 4 bases; nucleotides not matched to a gene: 3. There are 14 residues in the CDR3. The CDR3 loop is CASSVGGGGYGYTF. CDR3 nucleotide sequence: TGTGCCAGCAGCGTAGGAGGGGGCGGCTATGGCTACACCTTC.

CDR3: CASSMGGISYEQYF. In nucleotides, the CDR3 is TGTGCCAGCAGTATGGGAGGCATCTCCTACGAGCAGTACTTC. J is TRBJ2-7 and V is TRBV6-5; tentatively, D is TRBD2 (6 bases). Trimming pared 5 bases from V and 0 bases from J, leaving 11 bases between. CDR3 size: 14 residues. The V gene's germline CDR1 is MNHEY and CDR2 SVGAGI.